These 22 T cell receptor beta chains originate from one sample sequenced in a study of blood T cell repertoires in COVID-19. The table came from immunoSEQ multiplex PCR; TCRdb's copy has only in-frame clones and leaves some out. The sample consists of about 310,000 clones, around nine tenths of them appearing once. Sequenced input: peripheral blood. All receptors come from a man in his 70s with acute or convalescent COVID-19.

The chain carries TRBV5-1 and TRBJ1-4, with 7 bases fitting TRBD1. Germline V gives CDR1 SGHRS, CDR2 YFSETQ. The CDR3 is 16 amino acids. V lost 3 bases, J lost 0 bases, and 5 bases stayed unmatched. The CDR3, as DNA: TGCGCCAGCAGCTCCGGACAGGTTGCAACTAATGAAAAACTGTTTTTT. It codes for CASSSGQVATNEKLFF. Complete variable domain (other parts from reference TRBV5-1 and TRBJ1-4): KAGVTQTPRYLIKTRGQQVTLSCSPISGHRSVSWYQQTPGQGLQFLFEYFSETQRNKGNFPGRFSGRQFSNSRSEMNVSTLELGDSALYLCASSSGQVATNEKLFFGSGTQLSVL.

This chain joins TRBV7-2 and TRBJ2-1; 8 bases align to TRBD2. CDR1 SGHTA and CDR2 FQGNSA come from the germline V gene. Losses at the gene ends were 1 base for V and 4 bases for J; bases not matched to a gene: 3. The CDR3 length is 15 residues. In nucleotides, the CDR3 is TGTGCCAGCAGCTTAGTAGCGGGGATATACAATGAGCAGTTCTTC. It yields the protein CASSLVAGIYNEQFF.

The chain joins TRBV5-4 to TRBJ2-3; the D is unclear. V was clipped by 5 bases and J by 0 bases, with 7 bases between them. The CDR3 length is 13 residues. Germline V CDR1 and CDR2: SGHNT, YYREEE (reference sequence). The CDR3 nucleotides are TGTGCCAGCAGTGTAAGCAGCACAGATACGCAGTATTTT. This translates into CASSVSSTDTQYF.

The chain uses TRBV7-2 and TRBJ1-4; TRBD1 agrees at 7 bases. The V gene's germline CDR1 is SGHTA and CDR2 FQGNSA. Unmatched junction bases numbered 6, after V lost 1 base and J lost 4 bases. CDR3 length equals 16 residues. The chain's CDR3 is CASSLGYRGLNEKLFF. In nucleotides, the CDR3 is TGTGCCAGCAGCTTAGGGTACAGGGGCCTTAATGAAAAACTGTTTTTT.

This rearrangement joins TRBV7-9 to TRBJ2-2, with 7 bases lining up with TRBD1. V lost 5 bases and J lost 7; bases outside the gene matches: 13. CDR3 length equals 16 residues. Germline CDR1 is SEHNR and CDR2 is FQNEAQ (reference sequence). The DNA of the CDR3 is TGTGCCAGCAGCCTTACAGGGGCCCCTCCCAGCGGGGAGCTGTTTTTT. Protein product: CASSLTGAPPSGELFF.

In the case of this clone: A junction boundary mismatches the germline segment, possibly from a read error. This chain uses TRBV7-2 with TRBJ1-2; TRBD1 aligns across 9 bases. Germline values: CDR1 SGHTA, CDR2 FQGNSA. The CDR3 has 15 residues. CDR3 residues: CASTLQGASNYGYTF. CDR3 bases: TGTGCCAGCACCTTACAGGGGGCCTCTAACTATGGCTACACCTTC.

The V call is TRBV11-3, the J call TRBJ2-5, with TRBD1 matching 9 bases. The V gene end was trimmed by 1 base and the J gene end by 4 bases; junction bases not matched to a gene: 7. Germline CDR1 SGHNT, CDR2 YENEEA. The CDR3 runs 16 residues. Written as DNA, the CDR3 is TGTGCCAGCAGCTTAGGTGGACAGGGGAGGGGAGAGACCCAGTACTTC. This gives the protein CASSLGGQGRGETQYF.

Remarks on this clone: A read error may produce the germline difference seen at one junction end. J is TRBJ1-2 and V is TRBV7-2; D is uncertain. Germline V gene data show CDR1 as SGHTA and CDR2 as FQGNSA. The CDR3 extends over 13 amino acids. CDR3 residues: CASSQSASGRPFF. The CDR3 DNA follows: TGTGCCAGCAGCCAATCGGCGTCGGGGAGACCATTCTTC. Using reference TRBV7-2 and TRBJ1-2 for the parts outside the CDR3, the full variable domain is GAGVSQSPSNKVTEKGKDVELRCDPISGHTALYWYRQSLGQGLEFLIYFQGNSAPDKSGLPSDRFSAERTGGSVSTLTIQRTQQEDSAVYLCASSQSASGRPFFGSGTRLTVV.

The chain links TRBV5-4 to TRBJ2-7, with TRBD1 matching over 9 bases. This CDR3 contains 14 residues. Per the germline V gene, CDR1 is SGHNT and CDR2 is YYREEE (reference sequence). V gave up 4 bases and J gave up 5 bases; unmatched junction bases: 7. CDR3 sequence reads: CASSPRRDRDEQYF. The CDR3 DNA reads TGTGCCAGCAGCCCGCGAAGGGACAGGGACGAGCAGTACTTC.

In nucleotides, the CDR3 is TGTGCCAGCAGCCGCACAGGGAACTACGAGCAGTACTTC. It codes for CASSRTGNYEQYF. This chain uses TRBV6-2 or TRBV6-3 with TRBJ2-7, with a tentative D call TRBD1 (6 bases). The CDR3 sequence is 13 residues long. V shed 6 bases and J shed 3 bases, with 12 bases lying between them. Germline V gene lookup returns CDR1 MNHEY and CDR2 SVGEGT.

The chain combines TRBV4-3 with TRBJ2-3; D may be TRBD2 (6 bases). CDR3 length: 14 amino acids. Germline CDR1 is LGHNA and CDR2 is YSLEER. The V and J ends lost 1 base and 4 bases respectively, with 9 bases between them. The CDR3 sequence: CASSQGGRSDTQYF. DNA of the CDR3: TGCGCCAGCAGCCAAGGGGGGAGGTCAGATACGCAGTATTTT.

The chain recombines TRBV5-4 with TRBJ1-6, with D possibly being TRBD1 (5 bases). CDR1 and CDR2 from the germline V gene are SGHNT and YYREEE (reference sequence). This CDR3 is built from 15 residues. V lost 0 bases and J lost 14, with 18 bases in between. CDR3 bases: TGTGCCAGCAGCTTGGGATCTGCCAATAAGGGGTCCCTCCACTTT. This sequence encodes CASSLGSANKGSLHF.

This chain joins TRBV5-5 and TRBJ2-6; unclear D gene. Germline V gene lookup returns CDR1 SGHKS and CDR2 YYEKEE (reference sequence). The CDR3 length is 16 residues. The germline V and J ends were trimmed by 6 bases and 0 bases, with 13 bases remaining between them. CDR3 sequence: CASNTPIFSGANVLTF. CDR3 sequence (DNA): TGTGCCAGCAACACCCCCATATTCTCTGGGGCCAACGTCCTGACTTTC.

In its sample, this clone was seen a few times. The chain couples TRBV24-1 to TRBJ1-5; D is perhaps TRBD1 (5 bases). Between the trimmed V and J ends, which lost 3 bases and 6 bases, there was a span of 8 bases. The CDR3 consists of 13 residues. Germline-derived CDR1 and CDR2 are KGHDR and SFDVKD. For the CDR3, the DNA is TGTGCCACCAGTGATAAGGGGCCTCAGCCCCAGCATTTT. It specifies CATSDKGPQPQHF.

The chain couples TRBV7-2 to TRBJ2-1; the D is unclear. Germline CDR1 and CDR2: SGHTA and FQGNSA. The ends were cut back, 5 bases at V and 5 bases at J, with 13 bases in the middle. The CDR3 loop spans 14 amino acids. The CDR3 DNA sequence: TGTGCCAGCAGCGCAGAGGTATCGAACAATGAGCAGTTCTTC. It encodes CASSAEVSNNEQFF.

The chain joins TRBV6-5 to TRBJ2-7, with 10 bases lining up with TRBD1. The length of the CDR3 is 15 residues. After removal of 0 bases from V and 6 bases from J, the junction contained 5 bases not matched to a gene. Germline V gene data show CDR1 as MNHEY and CDR2 as SVGAGI. As DNA, the CDR3 is TGTGCCAGCAGTTACTCGAGACAGGGGGCCTCCGAGCAGTACTTC. Amino acids: CASSYSRQGASEQYF.

V gene TRBV3-1 (or the pseudogene TRBV3-2) combines with J gene TRBJ2-5, with 9 bases matching TRBD2. The CDR3 contains 15 residues. The germline CDR1 and CDR2 sequences are LGHDT and YNNKEL (reference sequence). Unmatched junction bases numbered 1, after V lost 0 bases and J lost 2 bases. The DNA for the CDR3 is TGTGCCAGCAGCCAAGAAACTAGCGGGCAAGAGACCCAGTACTTC. Translation: CASSQETSGQETQYF.

The chain couples TRBV5-1 to TRBJ1-6; TRBD1 matches 8 bases. Germline values: CDR1 SGHRS, CDR2 YFSETQ. The CDR3 spans 14 residues. Unmatched junction bases numbered 2, after V lost 4 bases and J lost 5 bases. The CDR3 reads CASSPTGDNSPLHF. The CDR3, as DNA: TGCGCCAGCAGCCCGACAGGGGATAATTCACCCCTCCACTTT.

The rearrangement uses TRBV30 and TRBJ2-7; 15 bases are shared with TRBD2. CDR1 is GTSNPN, CDR2 SVGIG, per germline (reference sequence). J lost 2 bases, V lost 0 bases, and 11 bases had no gene match. The CDR3 extends over 19 amino acids. The CDR3 loop reads CAWSVLRGLAGGRPYEQYF. The CDR3 DNA reads as TGTGCCTGGAGTGTACTCAGGGGACTAGCGGGGGGCCGACCCTACGAGCAGTACTTC.

This clone has a single count. This sequence joins TRBV30 and TRBJ2-5, with 12 bases identical to TRBD2. Germline CDR1 is GTSNPN and CDR2 is SVGIG (reference sequence). The CDR3 length is 13 residues. The J segment lost 4 bases and the V segment lost 5 bases, leaving 2 bases of the junction unmatched. CDR3 DNA sequence: TGTGCCTGGGAGGGACTAGCGGGAGAGACCCAGTACTTC. Its protein product is CAWEGLAGETQYF.

The table lists this clone with a few counts. The rearrangement links TRBV5-4 to TRBJ2-2; 11 bases fit TRBD1. Germline CDR1 is SGHNT and CDR2 is YYREEE (reference sequence). The CDR3 contains 15 residues. Unmatched junction bases numbered 6, after V lost 4 bases and J lost 7 bases. DNA of the CDR3: TGTGCCAGCAGCACCCGGACAGGGGGCATCGGGGAGCTGTTTTTT. It specifies CASSTRTGGIGELFF. The whole variable domain, filled in from reference TRBV5-4 and TRBJ2-2, reads ETGVTQSPTHLIKTRGQQVTLRCSSQSGHNTVSWYQQALGQGPQFIFQYYREEENGRGNFPPRFSGLQFPNYSSELNVNALELDDSALYLCASSTRTGGIGELFFGEGSRLTVL.

This clone was seen just once. The chain has TRBV5-4 and TRBJ1-5; tentatively, D is TRBD1 (6 bases). V was pared by 4 bases and J by 4 bases, with 18 bases between. This CDR3 has 16 residues. CDR1 is SGHNT and CDR2 is YYREEE in the germline V gene (reference sequence). The chain's CDR3 is CASSTGGGQKNQPQHF. Here the CDR3 DNA reads TGTGCCAGCAGCACTGGGGGGGGACAAAAGAATCAGCCCCAGCATTTT.